The rows below give T cell receptor beta chains drawn from one sample of a study of chemoradiotherapy in HPV16-positive cancers. Data came from immunoSEQ multiplex PCR; TCRdb stores just in-frame clones and leaves some out. The sample has 40,000 to 60,000 clones, about 88% seen once. This material consisted of blood, taken from a patient who underwent chemoradiotherapy. The receptors were sampled from a human donor with HPV-associated anogenital cancer. Both conserved end residues are trimmed from each CDR3. Fields, in order: CDR3 protein, V gene.

ASSRQYSGGNGNTIY | TRBV18
ASSLNGRGGETQY | TRBV5-4
ASSQDSGGSVNEQF | TRBV4-1
ASGTGTGGQY | TRBV12-5
ASSSPGRELYEQY | TRBV27
ASRADTGELF | TRBV6-5
ASSDRGPYEQY | TRBV27
ASSQRGKQY | TRBV14
ASSFPGRGDNYGYT | TRBV5-6
ASGNGGHGEQY | TRBV7-2
ASSRAGASDEQF | TRBV5-1
ASSFTGILAGSYEQY | TRBV7-9
ASSLGQGSYGYT | TRBV7-2
ASSIGALNYEQY | TRBV5-1
ASSQWDTPIGGYT | TRBV19
ASSLEGQLQEQY | TRBV5-1
ASSLGLNSPLH | TRBV5-4
ASSRTGALSGNTIY | TRBV11-2